This T cell receptor (beta chain) comes out of a study of blood T cells in healthy people across ages. Whole-study context: Template switching retrieved approximately one barcoded beta molecule for each two T cells.

Each donor was a healthy Caucasian individual from Russia, aged 6 to 90. PBMCs were isolated at a quantity of at least 6.5 million per sample. The authors ran a second PCR of roughly 6 to 12 cycles using a sample-barcoded 5' primer and a J-beta primer mix. Sequencing yielded, for each sample, at least 3 million paired-end reads carrying CDR3. MiXCR, run by TCRdb on the 5' RACE reads, gives a single entry per CDR3 protein. The sample lists some 780,000 distinct CDR3 sequences, around 50% occurring once. From germline, CDR1 is MNHNY and CDR2 SVGAGI (reference sequence). The CDR3 is made up of 13 amino acids. V lost 5 bases and J 6 bases, leaving 10 bases between the germline ends.

This chain joins TRBV6-6 and TRBJ1-4; D not resolved. The TCR originated in a man in his forties in good health. The sample taken for sequencing was blood. The CDR3 sequence is CASSHGLDEKLFF. The CDR3 DNA reads TGTGCCAGCAGTCACGGACTGGATGAAAAACTGTTTTTT.